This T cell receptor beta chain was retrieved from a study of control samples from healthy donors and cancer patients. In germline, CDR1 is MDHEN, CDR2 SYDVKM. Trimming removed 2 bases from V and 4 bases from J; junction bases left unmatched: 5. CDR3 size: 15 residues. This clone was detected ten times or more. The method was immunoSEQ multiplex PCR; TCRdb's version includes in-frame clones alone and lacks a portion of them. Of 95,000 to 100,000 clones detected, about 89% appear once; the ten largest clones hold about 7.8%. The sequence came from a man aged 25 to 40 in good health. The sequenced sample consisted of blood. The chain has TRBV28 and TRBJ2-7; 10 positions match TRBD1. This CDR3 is CASSLGTGDSYEQYF. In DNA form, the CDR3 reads TGTGCCAGCAGTTTAGGGACAGGGGATTCGTACGAGCAGTACTTC.